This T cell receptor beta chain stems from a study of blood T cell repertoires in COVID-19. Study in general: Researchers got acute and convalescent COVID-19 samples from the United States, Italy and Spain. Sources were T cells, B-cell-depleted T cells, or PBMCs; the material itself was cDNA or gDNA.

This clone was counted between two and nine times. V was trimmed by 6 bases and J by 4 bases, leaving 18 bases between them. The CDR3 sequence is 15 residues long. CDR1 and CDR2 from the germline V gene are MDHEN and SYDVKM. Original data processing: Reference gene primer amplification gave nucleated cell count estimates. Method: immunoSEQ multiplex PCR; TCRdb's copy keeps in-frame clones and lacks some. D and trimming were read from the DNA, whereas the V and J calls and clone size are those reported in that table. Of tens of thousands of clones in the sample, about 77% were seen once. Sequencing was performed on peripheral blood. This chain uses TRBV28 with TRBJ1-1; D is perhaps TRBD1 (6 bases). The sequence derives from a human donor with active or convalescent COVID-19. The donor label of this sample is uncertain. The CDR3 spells CASSPEQWGLTEAFF. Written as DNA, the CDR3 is TGTGCCAGCAGCCCGGAACAATGGGGGCTCACTGAAGCTTTCTTT. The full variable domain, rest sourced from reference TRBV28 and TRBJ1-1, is DVKVTQSSRYLVKRTGEKVFLECVQDMDHENMFWYRQDPGLGLRLIYFSYDVKMKEKGDIPEGYSVSREKKERFSLILESASTNQTSMYLCASSPEQWGLTEAFFGQGTRLTVV.